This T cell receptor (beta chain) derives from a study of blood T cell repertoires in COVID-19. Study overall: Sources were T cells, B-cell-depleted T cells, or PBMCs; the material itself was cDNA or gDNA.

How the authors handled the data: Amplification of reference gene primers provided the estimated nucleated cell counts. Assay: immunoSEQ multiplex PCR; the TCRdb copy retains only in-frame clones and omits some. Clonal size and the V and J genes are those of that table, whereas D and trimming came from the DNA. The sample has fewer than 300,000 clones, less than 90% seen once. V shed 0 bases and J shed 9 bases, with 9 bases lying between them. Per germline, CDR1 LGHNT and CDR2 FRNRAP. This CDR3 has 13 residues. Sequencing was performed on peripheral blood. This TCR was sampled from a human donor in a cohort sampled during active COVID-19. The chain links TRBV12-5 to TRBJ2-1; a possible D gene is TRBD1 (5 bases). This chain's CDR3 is CASGLVGAREQFF. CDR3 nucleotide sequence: TGTGCTAGTGGTTTGGTAGGGGCTCGTGAGCAGTTCTTC.